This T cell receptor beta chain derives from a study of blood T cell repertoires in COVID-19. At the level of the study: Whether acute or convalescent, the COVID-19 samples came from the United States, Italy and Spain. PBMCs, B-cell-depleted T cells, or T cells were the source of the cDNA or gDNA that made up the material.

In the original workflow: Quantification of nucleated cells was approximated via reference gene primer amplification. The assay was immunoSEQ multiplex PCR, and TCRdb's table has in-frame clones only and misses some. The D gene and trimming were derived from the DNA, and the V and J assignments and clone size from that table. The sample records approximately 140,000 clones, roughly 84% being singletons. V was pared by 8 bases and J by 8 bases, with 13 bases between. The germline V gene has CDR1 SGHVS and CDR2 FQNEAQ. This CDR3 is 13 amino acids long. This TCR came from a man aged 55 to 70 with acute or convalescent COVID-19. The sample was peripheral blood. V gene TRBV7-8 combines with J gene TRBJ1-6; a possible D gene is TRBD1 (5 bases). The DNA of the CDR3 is TGTGCCAGCGCGGCGGGGGAAGATTCACCCCTCCACTTT. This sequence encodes CASAAGEDSPLHF.